This T cell receptor (beta chain) comes out of a study of CD4+ T cells in melanoma. Some clones are missing from TCRdb's copy, which holds only in-frame ones; the method was immunoSEQ multiplex PCR. This table has around 7,000 clones, about 70% appearing once. V was pared by 0 bases and J by 2 bases, with 14 bases between. The CDR3 contains 17 residues. Per germline, CDR1 LNHNV and CDR2 YYDKDF (reference sequence). Sequences were obtained from cells from a culture (not recorded whether cultured in vitro). The chain has TRBV15 and TRBJ2-4; D possibly corresponds to TRBD2 (5 bases). The sequence derives from a human donor with melanoma. The chain's CDR3 is CATSRDSAAGTKNIQYF. The CDR3 region has the DNA TGTGCCACCAGCAGAGATAGTGCGGCCGGGACCAAAAACATTCAGTACTTC.